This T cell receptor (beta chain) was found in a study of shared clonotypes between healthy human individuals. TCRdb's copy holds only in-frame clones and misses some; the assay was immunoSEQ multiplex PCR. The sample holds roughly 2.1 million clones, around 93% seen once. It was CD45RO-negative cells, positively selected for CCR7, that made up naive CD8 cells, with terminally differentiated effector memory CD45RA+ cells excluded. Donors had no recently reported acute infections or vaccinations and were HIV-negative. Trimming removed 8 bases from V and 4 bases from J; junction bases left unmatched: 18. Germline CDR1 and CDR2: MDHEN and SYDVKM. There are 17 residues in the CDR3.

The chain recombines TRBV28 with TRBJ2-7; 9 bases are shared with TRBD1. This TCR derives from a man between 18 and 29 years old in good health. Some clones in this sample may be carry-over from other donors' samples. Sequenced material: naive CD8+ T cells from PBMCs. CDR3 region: CASDSLSRDRAGYEQYF. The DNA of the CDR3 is TGTGCCAGCGACAGTTTATCCCGGGACAGGGCAGGTTACGAGCAGTACTTC.